Sequencing of this T cell receptor (beta chain) was carried out in a study of cytotoxic CD8 clonotypes in ibrutinib-treated CLL. Produced via immunoSEQ multiplex PCR; TCRdb's table is partial and in-frame only. The table includes some 150,000 clones, around 80% detected once. The CDR3 consists of 18 residues. In germline, CDR1 is MNHEY, CDR2 SMNVEV (reference sequence). With V trimmed by 2 bases and J by 0 bases, 13 bases remained unmatched. Sequencing was performed on PBMCs, taken after 36 months of ibrutinib treatment. The rearrangement links TRBV27 to TRBJ2-7; the match to TRBD2 covers 7 bases. The clonotype comes from a human donor with chronic lymphocytic leukemia. CDR3 sequence (DNA): TGTGCCAGCAGTTTAGTCGGCGGGAGCGGAGTCTCCTCCTACGAGCAGTACTTC. Encoded protein: CASSLVGGSGVSSYEQYF.